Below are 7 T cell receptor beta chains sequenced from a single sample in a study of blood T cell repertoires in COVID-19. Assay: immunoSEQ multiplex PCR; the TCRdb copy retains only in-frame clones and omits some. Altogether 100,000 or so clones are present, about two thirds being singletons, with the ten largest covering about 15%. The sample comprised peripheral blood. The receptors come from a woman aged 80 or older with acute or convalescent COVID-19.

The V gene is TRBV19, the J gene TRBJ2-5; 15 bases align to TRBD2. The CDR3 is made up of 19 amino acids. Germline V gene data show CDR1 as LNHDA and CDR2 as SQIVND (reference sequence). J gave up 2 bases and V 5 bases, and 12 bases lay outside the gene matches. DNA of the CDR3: TGTGCCAGTAGTGTAGGACTAGCGGGGGGGGTAGGGTTGCAAGAGACCCAGTACTTC. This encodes CASSVGLAGGVGLQETQYF.

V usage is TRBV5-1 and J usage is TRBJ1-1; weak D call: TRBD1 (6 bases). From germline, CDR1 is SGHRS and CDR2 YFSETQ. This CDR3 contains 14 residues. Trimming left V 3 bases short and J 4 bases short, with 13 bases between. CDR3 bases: TGCGCCAGCAGCTCACAGGGCTCGAGCACTGAAGCTTTCTTT. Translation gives CASSSQGSSTEAFF.

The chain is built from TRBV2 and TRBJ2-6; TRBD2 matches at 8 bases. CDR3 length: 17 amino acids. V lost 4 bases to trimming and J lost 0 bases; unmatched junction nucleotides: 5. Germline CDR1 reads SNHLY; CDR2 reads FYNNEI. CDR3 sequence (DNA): TGTGCCAGCAGTGCGACCGGGGGGGTCTCTGGGGCCAACGTCCTGACTTTC. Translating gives CASSATGGVSGANVLTF.

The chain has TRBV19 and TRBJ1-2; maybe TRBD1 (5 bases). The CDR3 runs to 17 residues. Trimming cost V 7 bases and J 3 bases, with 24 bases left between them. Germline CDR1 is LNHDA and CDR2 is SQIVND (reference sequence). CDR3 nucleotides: TGTGCCAGTAAAGATCCGCGCGACGGGGGGACCTACTATGGCTACACCTTC. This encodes CASKDPRDGGTYYGYTF.

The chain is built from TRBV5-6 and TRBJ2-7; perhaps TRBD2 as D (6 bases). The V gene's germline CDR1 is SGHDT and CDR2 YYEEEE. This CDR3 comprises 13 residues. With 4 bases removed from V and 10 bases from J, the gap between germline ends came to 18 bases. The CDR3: CASSPLLGGIQYF. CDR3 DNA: TGTGCCAGCAGCCCCCTCCTTGGGGGGATTCAGTACTTC.

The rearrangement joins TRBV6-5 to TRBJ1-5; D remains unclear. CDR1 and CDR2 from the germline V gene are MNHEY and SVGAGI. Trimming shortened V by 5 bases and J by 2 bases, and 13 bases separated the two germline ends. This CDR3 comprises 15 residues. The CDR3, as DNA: TGTGCCAGCAGTCGGGAGCGTTTAGGCAATCAGCCCCAGCATTTT. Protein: CASSRERLGNQPQHF.

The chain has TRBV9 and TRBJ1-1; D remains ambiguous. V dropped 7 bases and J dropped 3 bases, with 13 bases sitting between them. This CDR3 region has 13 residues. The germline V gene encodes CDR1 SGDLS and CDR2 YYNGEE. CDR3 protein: CASSPNLDTEAFF. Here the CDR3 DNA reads TGTGCCAGCTCCCCTAACTTGGACACTGAAGCTTTCTTT.